These 4 T cell receptor beta chains originate from one sample sequenced in a study of blood T cell repertoires in COVID-19. Produced via immunoSEQ multiplex PCR; TCRdb's table is partial and in-frame only. In the table there are 200,000 to 300,000 clones, around 89% of which are singletons. The source material was PBMCs or T cells enriched from blood (not recorded which). The receptor set was obtained from a man aged 50 to 60 who had been exposed to COVID-19.

The genes are TRBV7-9 and TRBJ1-2; D possibly corresponds to TRBD1 (5 bases). The V gene's germline CDR1 is SEHNR and CDR2 FQNEAQ (reference sequence). The CDR3 runs to 14 residues. With 6 bases removed from V and 4 bases from J, the gap between germline ends came to 15 bases. The CDR3 DNA is TGTGCCAGCAGTTCCGACAGTCCCATCTATGGCTACACCTTC. It specifies CASSSDSPIYGYTF.

The chain joins TRBV5-5 to TRBJ2-2; TRBD1 is a possible D gene (5 bases). V was trimmed by 2 bases and J by 3 bases, leaving 11 bases between them. CDR1 SGHKS and CDR2 YYEKEE come from the germline V gene (reference sequence). The CDR3 runs to 15 residues. The CDR3 coding sequence is TGTGCCAGCAGCTTCCAGGGCATGTACACCGGGGAGCTGTTTTTT. Translated, it gives CASSFQGMYTGELFF.

V is TRBV28 and J is TRBJ2-3, with no clear D. The CDR3 length is 15 residues. V lost 8 bases and J lost 2, with 17 bases in between. Germline CDR1 and CDR2: MDHEN and SYDVKM. This CDR3 is CASSEVGFVTDTQYF. The CDR3 DNA reads TGTGCCAGCTCGGAAGTGGGCTTTGTCACAGATACGCAGTATTTT.

About this clone: Other DNA sequences within the sample encode an identical CDR3. The chain is built from TRBV9 and TRBJ1-1; D gene ambiguous. The CDR3 has 13 residues. In germline, CDR1 is SGDLS, CDR2 YYNGEE. Trimming stripped 0 bases from V and 4 bases from J, with 7 bases between. CDR3 in amino acids: CASSVAGSTEAFF. CDR3 coding DNA: TGTGCCAGCAGCGTAGCCGGGAGCACTGAAGCTTTCTTT.